This T cell receptor beta chain was recovered during a study of human T cells and chemical hapten exposure. Study background: TCR yields per sample varied, mainly owing to small pooled library volume differences.

Germline V gives CDR1 SEHNR, CDR2 FQNEAQ (reference sequence). V lost 2 bases, J lost 1 base, and 13 bases lay in between. CDR3 length: 16 amino acids. Specified time point: healthy volunteer bleed at 6 weeks. Unfractionated whole blood served as the source for total RNA extraction. There are many counts of this clonotype. Single cDNA molecules in the library carried unique molecular identifiers attached during preparation. One entry per CDR3 protein results from TCRdb running MiXCR on the RACE reads. The sample lists tens of thousands of distinct CDR3 sequences, roughly 8.7% seen once, with more than 1.5% in the top ten.

This sequence was found in a male donor in good health. Some clones in this sample may be carry-over from other donors' samples. The rearrangement joins TRBV7-9 to TRBJ2-3; either TRBD1 or TRBD2 may fit D (6 bases each). Sequenced: whole blood. The CDR3 protein is CASSLLAAGGTDTQYF. The CDR3 bases are TGTGCCAGCAGCTTATTAGCGGCAGGGGGCACAGATACGCAGTATTTT.